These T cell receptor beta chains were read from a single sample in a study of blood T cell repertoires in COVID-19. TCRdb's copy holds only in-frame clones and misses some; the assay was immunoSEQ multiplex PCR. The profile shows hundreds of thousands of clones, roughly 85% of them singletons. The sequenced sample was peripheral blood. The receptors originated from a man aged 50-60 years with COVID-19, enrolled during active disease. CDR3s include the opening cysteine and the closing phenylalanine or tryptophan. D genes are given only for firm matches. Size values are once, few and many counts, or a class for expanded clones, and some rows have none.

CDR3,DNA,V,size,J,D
CASSEFGGSNQPQHF,TGTGCCAGCAGTGAATTTGGAGGGAGCAATCAGCCCCAGCATTTT,TRBV6-1,.,TRBJ1-5,.
CASSPPNRGLSYNEQFF,TGTGCCAGCTCACCACCGAACAGGGGGCTTTCGTACAATGAGCAGTTCTTC,TRBV18,.,TRBJ2-1,TRBD1
CASSQRVGDATGELFF,TGCGCCAGCAGCCAACGGGTAGGGGATGCCACCGGGGAGCTGTTTTTT,TRBV4-1,.,TRBJ2-2,.
CASRGRGSYGYTF,TGTGCCAGCAGAGGGCGCGGGTCATATGGCTACACCTTC,TRBV2,.,TRBJ1-2,.
CASSARDRVHEQFF,TGTGCCAGCAGCGCAAGAGACAGGGTGCATGAGCAGTTCTTC,TRBV5-4,.,TRBJ2-1,TRBD1
CASRERLSGAYGYTF,TGTGCCAGCAGGGAACGGCTTTCCGGTGCCTATGGCTACACCTTC,TRBV19,once,TRBJ1-2,.
CAGSRTVEDNEKLFF,TGTGCCGGAAGTAGGACAGTGGAGGATAATGAAAAACTGTTTTTT,TRBV6-5,.,TRBJ1-4,.
CASSPTGTLYGYTF,TGTGCCAGTAGTCCAACCGGGACACTCTATGGCTACACCTTC,TRBV19,.,TRBJ1-2,.
CASSLSWVQHLSGNTIYF,TGTGCCAGCAGCTTAAGTTGGGTACAGCACCTCTCTGGAAACACCATATATTTT,TRBV7-9,.,TRBJ1-3,.
CASSYGLDNEQFF,TGTGCCAGCAGCTACGGACTAGACAATGAGCAGTTCTTC,TRBV7-3,.,TRBJ2-1,TRBD2
CASMARTLNTEAFF,TGTGCCAGTATGGCAAGAACCCTGAACACTGAAGCTTTCTTT,TRBV19,.,TRBJ1-1,.